The clone carrying this T cell receptor (beta chain) was detected only a few times. This specimen belongs to a study of blood T cell repertoires in COVID-19. Looking at the study overall: From the United States, Italy and Spain came samples of acute and convalescent COVID-19. PBMCs, B-cell-depleted T cells, or T cells provided the cDNA or gDNA that made up the material.

Original processing notes: Reference gene primer amplification in the assay estimated nucleated cell counts. Profiled with immunoSEQ multiplex PCR; TCRdb holds only in-frame clones, not every one. V, J and clone size were drawn from that table, and D and trimming were deduced from the DNA. The sample includes approximately 100,000 clones, approximately 84% of them seen just once. The clonotype originates from a man between 65 and 85 years old with acute or convalescent COVID-19. The specimen was peripheral blood.

In nucleotides, the CDR3 is TGCGCCAGCAGCTTGGGGCCGACAGTCTACGAGCAGTACTTC. It translates to CASSLGPTVYEQYF. The chain uses TRBV5-1 and TRBJ2-7; weak D call: TRBD1 (5 bases). The germline V gene encodes CDR1 SGHRS and CDR2 YFSETQ. The CDR3 loop spans 14 amino acids. V was cut by 0 bases and J by 3 bases, with 10 bases left in between.